Listed here are 8 T cell receptor beta chains from one sample, sequenced in a study of T-cell reconstitution after alpha-beta-depleted transplantation in children. The library targeted TCRbeta and was prepared with unique molecular identifiers. One entry per CDR3 protein results from TCRdb running MiXCR on the PCR reads. This table holds 250,000 to 300,000 distinct CDR3 sequences, 10% found once. The sample was PBMCs, taken before TCRalphabeta/CD19-depleted stem cell transplant. The origin of the receptors is a boy under three years old with acute myeloid leukemia, due to receive a stem cell transplant.

This clonotype was seen ten or more times. The rearrangement joins TRBV20-1 to TRBJ1-5, with 11 bases matching TRBD1. Germline CDR1 is DFQATT and CDR2 is SNEGSKA (reference sequence). CDR3 length: 14 residues. The J segment lost 3 bases and the V segment lost 6 bases, leaving 4 bases of the junction unmatched. The CDR3 loop is CSARTGGNNQPQHF. The CDR3 region has the DNA TGCAGTGCCCGGACAGGGGGCAACAATCAGCCCCAGCATTTT.

In this sample, this clonotype turned up many times. The chain employs TRBV4-3 and TRBJ1-1; D is unclear. Trimming pared 1 base from V and 0 bases from J, leaving 9 bases between. The CDR3 has 15 amino acids. Germline V gives CDR1 LGHNA, CDR2 YSLEER. CDR3 sequence (DNA): TGCGCCAGCAGCCAAGTAGGCAGGATGAACACTGAAGCTTTCTTT. It codes for CASSQVGRMNTEAFF.

V gene TRBV5-1 combines with J gene TRBJ1-3; D remains ambiguous. The CDR3 has 11 residues. The germline gives CDR1 SGHRS, CDR2 YFSETQ. V lost 4 bases to trimming and J lost 6 bases, with 5 bases between them. The CDR3 is CASSLANTIYF. The CDR3 nucleotides read TGCGCCAGCAGCCTGGCAAACACCATATATTTT.

This clonotype was counted ten times or more. V and J are TRBV7-8 and TRBJ2-7; no clear D gene. The CDR3 runs to 13 residues. With 7 bases removed from V and 2 bases from J, the gap between germline ends came to 12 bases. CDR1 is SGHVS and CDR2 is FQNEAQ in the germline V gene. The CDR3 here is CASITGRAYEQYF. The CDR3 nucleotides read TGTGCCAGCATTACCGGCCGGGCCTACGAGCAGTACTTC.

This clonotype was observed many times. The CDR3 protein is CASTSGGTEAFF. The DNA of the CDR3 is TGTGCCAGCACGTCAGGGGGCACTGAAGCTTTCTTT. The genes are TRBV14 and TRBJ1-1, with 7 bases lining up with TRBD1. V shed 7 bases, J shed 4 bases, and the junction held 3 bases outside the gene matches. Per the germline V gene, CDR1 is SGHDN and CDR2 is FVKESK. The CDR3 consists of 12 residues.

This clonotype was counted many times. The chain employs TRBV6-5 and TRBJ1-1, with TRBD1 as a possible D gene (6 bases). Looked up from germline, CDR1 is MNHEY and CDR2 is SVGAGI. Trimming pared 8 bases from V and 1 base from J, leaving 17 bases between. The CDR3 covers 15 residues. The DNA for the CDR3 is TGTGCCAGCGGGGGGGGCGGCCTACCGAACACTGAAGCTTTCTTT. Protein: CASGGGGLPNTEAFF.

Many counts were recorded for this clonotype. The rearrangement links TRBV24-1 to TRBJ2-1; 9 bases match TRBD2. Per germline, CDR1 KGHDR and CDR2 SFDVKD. V trimming: 3 bases; J trimming: 7 bases; junction bases outside the gene matches: 6. The CDR3 is 15 amino acids. CDR3 DNA: TGTGCCACCAGTGATCCCCTAGCGGGACGGAATGAGCAGTTCTTC. This codes for CATSDPLAGRNEQFF.

The J gene is TRBJ2-6, the V gene TRBV10-3, with D tentatively TRBD1 (6 bases). V shed 8 bases and J shed 0 bases, with 20 bases lying between them. The CDR3 consists of 18 residues. In germline, CDR1 is ENHRY, CDR2 SYGVKD. CDR3 amino acids: CAIGSRGSTGSGANVLTF. CDR3 nucleotides: TGTGCCATCGGGTCTAGGGGTTCGACAGGCTCTGGGGCCAACGTCCTGACTTTC.